What follows is one T cell receptor beta chain and its context. In the authors' methods: Using reference gene primer amplification, nucleated cell counts were estimated. Produced via immunoSEQ multiplex PCR; TCRdb's table is partial and in-frame only. V, J and clone size are those of that table, while D and trimming were read from the DNA. Of fewer than 350,000 clones listed, around 88% are singletons. This sample stems from a study of blood T cell repertoires in COVID-19. Across the whole study: T cells, B-cell-depleted T cells, or PBMCs supplied cDNA or gDNA.

This CDR3 contains 17 residues. The ends lost 2 bases at V and 4 bases at J; junction bases unmatched: 7. Germline V gene data show CDR1 as LGHNA and CDR2 as YNFKEQ. The sample taken for sequencing was peripheral blood. The origin of this receptor is a woman younger than 45 with COVID-19, enrolled during active disease. This chain uses TRBV4-2 with TRBJ2-1; the match to TRBD2 covers 11 bases. CDR3 nucleotide sequence: TGTGCCAGCAGCCAACGAGGTGGGACTAGCGGTTACAATGAGCAGTTCTTC. Its translation is CASSQRGGTSGYNEQFF.